This T cell receptor (beta chain) was profiled in a study of vaccination effects on CD4 cells after COVID-19. Across the whole study: Sampling occurred a median 72 days post second dose, range 14 to 241. Study-level results: Sampling in the study covered few convalescent patients and included no early post-infection timepoints.

Measured with immunoSEQ multiplex PCR; TCRdb has only the in-frame clones, and not every one. The sample holds tens of thousands of clones, about 80% seen once. Germline V gene sequence: CDR1 KGHSH, CDR2 LQKENI. This CDR3 has 13 residues. V was cut by 3 bases and J by 4 bases, with 10 bases left in between. On this clone itself: Its target is not known.

ViraFEST assay sequencing came after antigen-specific CD4+ T cells were expanded with viral peptide pools. The culture ran for 10 days before CD4+ T cells were isolated. Every participant took two doses of the BNT162b2 or mRNA-1273 vaccine. Among the vaccine recipients, none had a prior SARS-CoV-2 infection, and nucleocapsid antibodies were negative. Wells containing roughly 1.8 million PBMC each were cultured with 10 IU/ml IL-2 and about 10 ug/ml peptides. This rearrangement joins TRBV18 to TRBJ2-7, with D perhaps being TRBD1 or TRBD2 (5 bases each). The origin of this receptor is a human donor who received a COVID-19 vaccine. Material: CD4+ T cells from PBMCs cultured with HCoV-229E spike peptides, obtained after COVID-19 vaccination. This CDR3 is CASSPGREYEQYV. The CDR3 DNA reads as TGTGCCAGCTCACCGGGCAGGGAGTACGAGCAGTACGTC.